This T cell receptor (beta chain) was documented in a study of a mutant IDH1 vaccine in newly diagnosed glioma. Regarding time point: week 11, during vaccination. A 20-mer mutant IDH1 peptide at 300 ug was injected subcutaneously with topical imiquimod. The length of the CDR3 is 13 residues. V was cut by 4 bases and J by 6 bases, with 13 bases left in between. In germline, CDR1 is SQVTM, CDR2 ANQGSEA. Profiled with immunoSEQ multiplex PCR; TCRdb holds only in-frame clones, not every one. In the table there are 95,000 to 120,000 clones, 85% to 90% of which are singletons. In its sample, this clone was seen a few times. Its target is unknown. The sample contains more than one DNA sequence encoding this CDR3.

The source is a woman aged 45-65 years with glioma. The chain joins TRBV29-1 to TRBJ2-1; D may be TRBD2 (5 bases). Material: PBMCs, obtained from a glioma patient whose treatment included an IDH1 peptide vaccine. Here the CDR3 reads CSVGGVPRNEQFF. The CDR3 coding sequence is TGCAGCGTTGGGGGAGTCCCTCGCAATGAGCAGTTCTTC.